Given below is one TCR beta chain in context. Its antigen is unknown. Method: immunoSEQ multiplex PCR; TCRdb's copy keeps in-frame clones and lacks some. The sample consists of more than 75,000 clones, about nine tenths of them appearing once. These data come from a study of T cell responses to AZD1222 COVID-19 vaccine. General study findings and limits: Targets within unmutated variant regions were reportedly found for nearly half of spike-specific TCRs. Donors skewed white British and female; clonal diversity was possibly underestimated. Repertoire sampling happened only post peak T cell response. Two AZD1222 doses significantly raised spike-specific TCR breadth and depth over controls.

The TCR originated in an adult who received the AZD1222 COVID-19 vaccine. The source material was peripheral blood, sampled 28 days after the second AZD1222 dose.

CDR3 bases: TGCGCCAGCACCCAACAACAGACTAGCGGGAGAGTCATTCAGTACTTC. It yields the protein CASTQQQTSGRVIQYF. The chain has TRBV5-1 and TRBJ2-4; 12 bases align to TRBD2. CDR1 is SGHRS and CDR2 is YFSETQ in the germline V gene. Trimming took 6 bases from V and 9 from J; bases not matched to a gene: 13. The CDR3 extends over 16 amino acids.